This is a list of T cell receptor beta chains from one sample in a study of T cell responses to AZD1222 COVID-19 vaccine. Repertoires were generated with immunoSEQ multiplex PCR, while TCRdb's copy carries only in-frame clones and drops some. Counted here are 60,000 to 75,000 clones, 85% to 90% occurring once; the ten biggest clones make up 4.9%. The source was peripheral blood, collected on day 0 of AZD1222 vaccination. All receptors derive from an adult in good health. Each CDR3 is given without its conserved first and last residue. Each record gives: CDR3 protein, V gene, J gene.

CDR3aa: ASSLLRNLDTEAF
v_gene: TRBV5-4
j_gene: TRBJ1-1

CDR3aa: AWSEVQETQY
v_gene: TRBV30
j_gene: TRBJ2-5

CDR3aa: ASSSERTGRTEAF
v_gene: TRBV27
j_gene: TRBJ1-1

CDR3aa: ASSTDRANYGYT
v_gene: TRBV18
j_gene: TRBJ1-2

CDR3aa: ASSLPTGVNDEQF
v_gene: TRBV5-1
j_gene: TRBJ2-1

CDR3aa: ASSLGTGEDGYT
v_gene: TRBV11-1
j_gene: TRBJ1-2

CDR3aa: ASSDGQGLGSQPQH
v_gene: TRBV18
j_gene: TRBJ1-5

CDR3aa: ASSRAPYEQY
v_gene: TRBV5-1
j_gene: TRBJ2-7

CDR3aa: ASRRDSANQPQH
v_gene: TRBV2
j_gene: TRBJ1-5

CDR3aa: ASSLQAGNQETQY
v_gene: TRBV7-6
j_gene: TRBJ2-5

CDR3aa: ASSQESLRLKKLF
v_gene: TRBV4-1
j_gene: TRBJ1-4

CDR3aa: ASSPGQGGGNIQY
v_gene: TRBV18
j_gene: TRBJ2-4

CDR3aa: ASSPGQGYEGAGYT
v_gene: TRBV5-5
j_gene: TRBJ1-2

CDR3aa: ASSGQGGNQPQH
v_gene: TRBV2
j_gene: TRBJ1-5

CDR3aa: ASSPTGNEKLF
v_gene: TRBV5-5
j_gene: TRBJ1-4

CDR3aa: ASSYGTGGYNEQF
v_gene: TRBV6-5
j_gene: TRBJ2-1

CDR3aa: AWKGTPGVTEAF
v_gene: TRBV30
j_gene: TRBJ1-1

CDR3aa: ASSRMEDTEAF
v_gene: TRBV12-3/TRBV12-4
j_gene: TRBJ1-1

CDR3aa: ASSQDGGYGYT
v_gene: TRBV4-1
j_gene: TRBJ1-2

CDR3aa: ASSSRAGTGGVYGYT
v_gene: TRBV7-9
j_gene: TRBJ1-2

CDR3aa: ASSSRGADNEKLF
v_gene: TRBV5-1
j_gene: TRBJ1-4

CDR3aa: ASSGSGTGRSVGYT
v_gene: TRBV5-1
j_gene: TRBJ1-2

CDR3aa: ASSLGSPSSGNTIY
v_gene: TRBV11-2
j_gene: TRBJ1-3

CDR3aa: ASSILAGAYNEQF
v_gene: TRBV6-5
j_gene: TRBJ2-1

CDR3aa: ASSPGTSKRGNEQF
v_gene: TRBV10-2
j_gene: TRBJ2-1

CDR3aa: ASSQAVPGNTIY
v_gene: TRBV4-1
j_gene: TRBJ1-3

CDR3aa: ASSPWTADHNEQF
v_gene: TRBV5-1
j_gene: TRBJ2-1

CDR3aa: ASSYMGQGVSPLH
v_gene: TRBV6-2/TRBV6-3
j_gene: TRBJ1-6

CDR3aa: ASSYARGFTDTQY
v_gene: TRBV6-5
j_gene: TRBJ2-3

CDR3aa: ASSLEASGGYYNEQF
v_gene: TRBV11-2
j_gene: TRBJ2-1

CDR3aa: ASSFAGGTEAF
v_gene: TRBV27
j_gene: TRBJ1-1

CDR3aa: ASSDGSWGQGAAYGYT
v_gene: TRBV2
j_gene: TRBJ1-2

CDR3aa: ASRGSRDRGYGYT
v_gene: TRBV6-5
j_gene: TRBJ1-2

CDR3aa: ASREGPESSYEQY
v_gene: TRBV25-1
j_gene: TRBJ2-7

CDR3aa: ASSSQGVLNTEAF
v_gene: TRBV6-5
j_gene: TRBJ1-1

CDR3aa: ASSLQGDLYEQY
v_gene: TRBV2
j_gene: TRBJ2-7

CDR3aa: ASSPIVSLAEYGGYT
v_gene: TRBV18
j_gene: TRBJ1-2

CDR3aa: ASSTWTGRNTEAF
v_gene: TRBV11-1
j_gene: TRBJ1-1

CDR3aa: ASSLGQGELRQPQH
v_gene: TRBV7-2
j_gene: TRBJ1-5

CDR3aa: ASSGEGWSYNEQF
v_gene: TRBV5-4
j_gene: TRBJ2-1

CDR3aa: ASSPTLGHSPLH
v_gene: TRBV11-1
j_gene: TRBJ1-6

CDR3aa: ASSLTQGGGYGYT
v_gene: TRBV7-9
j_gene: TRBJ1-2

CDR3aa: ASKSWDRNNQPQH
v_gene: TRBV19
j_gene: TRBJ1-5

CDR3aa: ASSQGGNNNQPQH
v_gene: TRBV3-1/TRBV3-2
j_gene: TRBJ1-5

CDR3aa: ASSQDRTGMLSGNTIY
v_gene: TRBV4-1
j_gene: TRBJ1-3

CDR3aa: ASSLEGGRIQY
v_gene: TRBV5-6
j_gene: TRBJ2-4

CDR3aa: ASSKGRWTEAF
v_gene: TRBV6-5
j_gene: TRBJ1-1

CDR3aa: ASSQGGITEAF
v_gene: TRBV14
j_gene: TRBJ1-1

CDR3aa: ASFGTRGSNEQF
v_gene: TRBV18
j_gene: TRBJ2-1

CDR3aa: ASSNDRVSEKLF
v_gene: TRBV9
j_gene: TRBJ1-4

CDR3aa: ASSRNQGSNQPQH
v_gene: TRBV18
j_gene: TRBJ1-5

CDR3aa: ASRTRTGVGYT
v_gene: TRBV6-5
j_gene: TRBJ1-2

CDR3aa: ASTSPRISDYGYT
v_gene: TRBV6-5
j_gene: TRBJ1-2